Described below is a single T cell receptor (beta chain) sequence and its context. The ends lost 1 base at V and 1 base at J; junction bases unmatched: 5. Germline V gene sequence: CDR1 MGHRA, CDR2 YSYEKL. This CDR3 comprises 16 residues. Produced via immunoSEQ multiplex PCR; TCRdb's table is partial and in-frame only. The table has over 65,000 clones, 95% to 98% seen once. This sample was included in a study of technical replicates of blood from several donors. The sequence was collected from a human donor in good health. The chain carries TRBV4-1 and TRBJ2-7; 9 bases are a match to TRBD1. Sequences were obtained from T cells isolated from PBMCs. CDR3 bases: TGCGCCAGCAGCCAAGTGGGACAGGGTCCATCCTACGAGCAGTACTTC. It encodes CASSQVGQGPSYEQYF.